These 2 T cell receptor beta chains share one sample of origin, sequenced in a study of blood T cell repertoires in COVID-19. Clones were read by immunoSEQ multiplex PCR, and TCRdb kept only the in-frame ones, dropping some. The repertoire holds more than 120,000 clones, around 84% seen once, with 2.6% in the top ten. Specimen: peripheral blood. These receptors came from a human donor with acute or convalescent COVID-19. The donor label of this sample is uncertain.

The V gene is TRBV19, the J gene TRBJ1-1, with 7 bases identical to TRBD1. Unmatched junction bases numbered 5, after V lost 1 base and J lost 6 bases. This CDR3 has 14 residues. CDR1 and CDR2 from the germline V gene are LNHDA and SQIVND (reference sequence). The CDR3 DNA reads TGTGCCAGTAGTATAGTAAACAGGGGCGCTGAAGCTTTCTTT. This sequence encodes CASSIVNRGAEAFF.

The chain links TRBV28 to TRBJ1-1; unclear D gene. Germline loops: CDR1 MDHEN, CDR2 SYDVKM. The CDR3 consists of 12 residues. V lost 2 bases to trimming and J lost 7 bases, with 8 bases between them. The CDR3 loop reads CASSLVALEAFF. The CDR3 DNA follows: TGTGCCAGCAGTTTAGTGGCCCTTGAAGCTTTCTTT.